Shown below are 25 T cell receptor beta chains from a single sample sequenced in a study of blood T cell repertoires in COVID-19. The assay was immunoSEQ multiplex PCR, and TCRdb's table has in-frame clones only and misses some. The table records about 210,000 clones, around four fifths of them present only once. The sequenced sample was peripheral blood. These receptors all come from a woman aged 35 to 49 with active or convalescent COVID-19.

V and J are TRBV28 and TRBJ2-1; 14 positions match TRBD2. The length of the CDR3 is 17 residues. Trimming at V came to 6 bases and at J to 8 bases, leaving 12 bases not matched to a gene. Germline CDR1 is MDHEN and CDR2 is SYDVKM. The CDR3 loop reads CASSQTSGRASSDEQFF. The CDR3 nucleotides read TGTGCCAGCAGCCAGACTAGCGGGAGGGCAAGTTCGGATGAGCAGTTCTTC.

The chain combines TRBV6-1 with TRBJ2-5; TRBD2 matches at 11 bases. The length of the CDR3 is 15 residues. CDR1 is MNHNS and CDR2 is SASEGT in the germline V gene. The J segment lost 6 bases and the V segment lost 3 bases, leaving 6 bases of the junction unmatched. The CDR3 protein is CASSDQLAGVKTQYF. DNA of the CDR3: TGTGCCAGCAGTGATCAACTAGCGGGAGTGAAGACCCAGTACTTC.

The V and J genes are TRBV10-1 and TRBJ1-2; unclear D gene. This CDR3 is built from 13 residues. CDR1 and CDR2 (germline): WNHNN, SYGVQD (reference sequence). Trimming took off 0 bases at V and 8 bases at J, with 10 bases between the two ends. The CDR3 spells CASSESSRRGYTF. The CDR3 region has the DNA TGCGCCAGCAGTGAGTCGTCCCGGAGGGGCTACACCTTC.

V gene TRBV9 combines with J gene TRBJ2-3, with TRBD2 identical over 16 bases. The J segment lost 0 bases and the V segment lost 4 bases, leaving 8 bases of the junction unmatched. The V gene's germline CDR1 is SGDLS and CDR2 YYNGEE. The CDR3 has 19 amino acids. CDR3 sequence reads: CASSPEGLAGGASTDTQYF. CDR3 in DNA: TGTGCCAGCAGCCCCGAGGGACTAGCGGGAGGGGCCAGCACAGATACGCAGTATTTT.

The chain links TRBV6-6 to TRBJ2-7, with D possibly TRBD1 on 6 matching bases. From germline, CDR1 is MNHNY and CDR2 SVGAGI (reference sequence). V was trimmed by 5 bases and J by 0 bases, leaving 11 bases between them. The CDR3 is 14 amino acids. Written as DNA, the CDR3 is TGTGCCAGCAGTCCAAGACAGGACTCCTACGAGCAGTACTTC. It encodes CASSPRQDSYEQYF.

The V and J genes are TRBV6-5 and TRBJ1-4; possible D gene TRBD1, 6 bases. This CDR3 spans 13 amino acids. Trimming shortened V by 5 bases and J by 6 bases, and 10 bases separated the two germline ends. Per the germline V gene, CDR1 is MNHEY and CDR2 is SVGAGI. CDR3 sequence reads: CASSPGVYEKLFF. The CDR3 region has the DNA TGTGCCAGCAGTCCAGGGGTCTATGAAAAACTGTTTTTT.

This clone was counted a few times. The chain has TRBV19 and TRBJ2-7; D uncertain. CDR3 length: 15 residues. CDR1 and CDR2 from the germline V gene are LNHDA and SQIVND (reference sequence). Trimming stripped 5 bases from V and 0 bases from J, with 14 bases between. The CDR3 nucleotides are TGTGCCAGTAGTGGCGCGGCAGCGAGCTCCTACGAGCAGTACTTC. Its protein product is CASSGAAASSYEQYF. The full variable domain, its missing parts supplied by reference TRBV19 and TRBJ2-7, is DGGITQSPKYLFRKEGQNVTLSCEQNLNHDAMYWYRQDPGQGLRLIYYSQIVNDFQKGDIAEGYSVSREKKESFPLTVTSAQKNPTAFYLCASSGAAASSYEQYFGPGTRLTVT.

The chain uses TRBV2 and TRBJ2-5; 7 bases map to TRBD1. The V and J ends lost 7 bases and 5 bases, in that order; junction bases with no gene match: 10. Germline V lookup: CDR1 SNHLY, CDR2 FYNNEI. This CDR3 is 14 amino acids long. CDR3 nucleotides: TGTGCCAGCATAAGGGGGCTGCTTGGGGAGACCCAGTACTTC. Protein sequence: CASIRGLLGETQYF.

This clone was counted between two and nine times. V gene TRBV5-4 combines with J gene TRBJ2-3, with TRBD1 matching 7 bases. Trimming at V came to 4 bases and at J to 2 bases, leaving 10 bases not matched to a gene. CDR1 and CDR2 (germline): SGHNT, YYREEE (reference sequence). The CDR3 extends over 16 amino acids. CDR3 amino acids: CASSLLIRGITDTQYF. For the CDR3, the DNA is TGTGCCAGCAGCCTGCTTATCAGGGGGATCACAGATACGCAGTATTTT.

This clone has more than one count but fewer than ten. The chain links TRBV7-8 to TRBJ1-5; 7 positions match TRBD1. The J segment lost 1 base and the V segment lost 1 base, leaving 7 bases of the junction unmatched. This CDR3 has 17 residues. CDR1 SGHVS and CDR2 FQNEAQ come from the germline V gene. CDR3 coding DNA: TGTGCCAGCAGCTTAGGGTCAGGGGGAGTAAGCAATCAGCCCCAGCATTTT. Translating gives CASSLGSGGVSNQPQHF.

This rearrangement joins TRBV5-1 to TRBJ1-1; a possible D gene is TRBD1 (5 bases). Germline CDR1 reads SGHRS; CDR2 reads YFSETQ. The CDR3 runs to 15 residues. The V end was cut by 4 bases, the J end by 1 base, with 14 bases between. The CDR3 loop is CASSHQGQTNTEAFF. The CDR3 DNA reads as TGCGCCAGCAGCCACCAAGGACAAACGAACACTGAAGCTTTCTTT.

This clone appeared a single time. The chain links TRBV19 to TRBJ2-7, with 9 bases lining up with TRBD1. CDR3 length: 13 amino acids. Germline CDR1 and CDR2: LNHDA and SQIVND (reference sequence). With 5 bases clipped from V and 2 bases from J, the junction kept 1 base outside the gene matches. In DNA form, the CDR3 reads TGTGCCAGTAGTTGGGACAGGGCCTACGAGCAGTACTTC. It is translated as CASSWDRAYEQYF.

The V call is TRBV27, the J call TRBJ2-1; D is possibly TRBD2 (6 bases). CDR1 is MNHEY and CDR2 is SMNVEV in the germline V gene (reference sequence). The V and J ends lost 0 bases and 3 bases respectively, with 9 bases between them. This CDR3 has 15 residues. The CDR3 region has the DNA TGTGCCAGCAGTTTATCGCGGGGCCACTACAATGAGCAGTTCTTC. Translating gives CASSLSRGHYNEQFF.

This clone was found a few times. The V gene is TRBV18, the J gene TRBJ1-5, with D tentatively TRBD1 (5 bases). Germline CDR1 KGHSH, CDR2 LQKENI. This CDR3 is built from 14 residues. The V end lost 6 bases, the J end lost 3 bases, and 12 bases lay between the germline ends. CDR3 sequence: CASSYQGYNQPQHF. CDR3 DNA sequence: TGTGCCAGCTCTTATCAGGGATACAATCAGCCCCAGCATTTT.

A single count supports this clone. This rearrangement joins TRBV6-2 or TRBV6-3 to TRBJ1-5, with 8 bases matching TRBD1. The J segment lost 2 bases and the V segment lost 2 bases, leaving 5 bases of the junction unmatched. This CDR3 region has 16 residues. Germline V gene sequence: CDR1 MNHEY, CDR2 SVGEGT. DNA for the CDR3: TGTGCCAGCAGTTACGCCGACAGGGGCCGCAATCAGCCCCAGCATTTT. Its protein is CASSYADRGRNQPQHF.

The V call is TRBV30, the J call TRBJ2-5; 10 nucleotides match TRBD1. CDR1 and CDR2 (germline): GTSNPN, SVGIG (reference sequence). CDR3 size: 15 residues. V shed 0 bases, J shed 5 bases, and the junction held 6 bases outside the gene matches. The CDR3 reads CAWSVRQGARETQYF. The CDR3, as DNA: TGTGCCTGGAGTGTGCGACAGGGGGCAAGGGAGACCCAGTACTTC.

This chain joins TRBV25-1 and TRBJ2-2, with 9 positions matching TRBD2. Germline V gives CDR1 MGHDK, CDR2 SYGVNS. Trimming took 2 bases from V and 4 from J; bases not matched to a gene: 11. The CDR3 is 18 amino acids. CDR3 loop: CASSEDPGAGGITGELFF. The CDR3 bases are TGTGCCAGCAGTGAAGACCCCGGGGCGGGAGGGATCACCGGGGAGCTGTTTTTT.

This clone has just one count. This rearrangement joins TRBV3-1 (or the pseudogene TRBV3-2) to TRBJ2-5; 12 nucleotides align to TRBD2. Germline CDR1 and CDR2: LGHDT and YNNKEL (reference sequence). This CDR3 has 15 residues. V dropped 4 bases and J dropped 7; count of bases not matched to a gene: 7. The CDR3 reads CASSPPSGRVGTQYF. The DNA of the CDR3 is TGTGCCAGCAGCCCCCCTAGCGGGAGGGTCGGGACCCAGTACTTC.

A remark on this clone: Other DNA sequences in this specimen translate into the identical CDR3. The chain employs TRBV5-1 and TRBJ2-1; no firm D call. The CDR3 loop spans 15 amino acids. CDR1 and CDR2 (germline): SGHRS, YFSETQ. The ends were cut back, 0 bases at V and 0 bases at J, with 7 bases in the middle. This CDR3 is CASSLGGSSYNEQFF. CDR3 DNA: TGCGCCAGCAGCTTGGGCGGAAGCTCCTACAATGAGCAGTTCTTC.

The chain is built from TRBV27 and TRBJ1-1, with D possibly being TRBD1 (5 bases). Trimming cost V 5 bases and J 0 bases, with 19 bases left between them. This CDR3 spans 17 amino acids. Per germline, CDR1 MNHEY and CDR2 SMNVEV (reference sequence). The CDR3 sequence is CASSPHGGGGMNTEAFF. In nucleotides, the CDR3 is TGTGCCAGCAGTCCCCACGGCGGCGGGGGAATGAACACTGAAGCTTTCTTT.

This clone was seen a handful of times. The rearrangement uses TRBV6-5 and TRBJ1-6; no clear D gene. The CDR3 loop spans 13 amino acids. Trimming left V 0 bases short and J 13 bases short, with 10 bases between. The germline CDR1 and CDR2 sequences are MNHEY and SVGAGI. CDR3 DNA: TGTGCCAGCAGTTACTCGTCTCAGGCCCCCCTCCACTTT. This gives the protein CASSYSSQAPLHF.

This chain joins TRBV30 and TRBJ2-1; D might be TRBD1 (7 bases). Germline CDR1 GTSNPN, CDR2 SVGIG (reference sequence). The CDR3 has 15 amino acids. V gave up 4 bases and J gave up 4 bases, with 17 bases separating them. The CDR3 coding sequence is TGTGCCTGGATAGTCATGGCAGGGGGGTACAATGAGCAGTTCTTC. This encodes CAWIVMAGGYNEQFF.

This chain joins TRBV4-1 and TRBJ2-7; 7 nucleotides match TRBD2. Germline assignment: CDR1 MGHRA and CDR2 YSYEKL. The V gene end was trimmed by 0 bases and the J gene end by 4 bases; junction bases not matched to a gene: 9. CDR3 length equals 16 residues. The CDR3 sequence is CASSQDRAGLVYEQYF. The CDR3 region has the DNA TGCGCCAGCAGCCAAGATCGAGCGGGGTTGGTGTACGAGCAGTACTTC.

The rearrangement joins TRBV5-1 to TRBJ1-1, with 7 bases identical to TRBD1. This CDR3 is built from 16 residues. From germline, CDR1 is SGHRS and CDR2 YFSETQ. With V trimmed by 2 bases and J by 3 bases, 10 bases remained unmatched. In nucleotides, the CDR3 is TGCGCCAGCAGCTTCTACAAGGGGGCACCGGACACTGAAGCTTTCTTT. This codes for CASSFYKGAPDTEAFF.

The rearrangement links TRBV30 to TRBJ2-7; tentative D call: TRBD2 (5 bases). The CDR3 has 14 residues. Germline CDR1 and CDR2: GTSNPN and SVGIG (reference sequence). Between the trimmed V and J ends, which lost 0 bases and 7 bases, there was a span of 16 bases. CDR3 loop: CAWSVGGSSGEQYF. The CDR3 DNA sequence: TGTGCCTGGAGTGTAGGCGGGTCGTCGGGGGAGCAGTACTTC.